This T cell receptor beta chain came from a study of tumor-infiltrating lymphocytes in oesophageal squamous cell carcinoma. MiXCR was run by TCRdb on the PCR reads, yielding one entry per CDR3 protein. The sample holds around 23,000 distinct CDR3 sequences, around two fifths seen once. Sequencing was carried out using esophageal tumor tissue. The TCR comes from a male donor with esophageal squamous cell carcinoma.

The CDR3 bases are TGTGCCAGCAGCTTAGTTTCGGGACAGGGACCCTACAATGAGCAGTTCTTC. It specifies CASSLVSGQGPYNEQFF. The V and J genes are TRBV7-6 and TRBJ2-1, with 9 nucleotides matching TRBD1. This CDR3 contains 17 residues. Trimming cost V 1 base and J 2 bases; bases outside gene matches: 6. Germline loops: CDR1 SGHVS, CDR2 FNYEAQ.